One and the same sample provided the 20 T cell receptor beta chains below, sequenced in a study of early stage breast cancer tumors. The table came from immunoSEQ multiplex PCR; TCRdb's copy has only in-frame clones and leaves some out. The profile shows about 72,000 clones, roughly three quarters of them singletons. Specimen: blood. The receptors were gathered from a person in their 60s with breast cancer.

The CDR3 is CSVSQGLYSNQPQHF. CDR3 coding DNA: TGCAGCGTTAGTCAGGGACTATATAGCAATCAGCCCCAGCATTTT. The chain joins TRBV29-1 to TRBJ1-5, with D perhaps matching TRBD1 (5 bases). Trimming took 5 bases from V and 0 from J, leaving 14 bases between them. The CDR3 sequence is 15 residues long. Germline V gene data show CDR1 as SQVTM and CDR2 as ANQGSEA.

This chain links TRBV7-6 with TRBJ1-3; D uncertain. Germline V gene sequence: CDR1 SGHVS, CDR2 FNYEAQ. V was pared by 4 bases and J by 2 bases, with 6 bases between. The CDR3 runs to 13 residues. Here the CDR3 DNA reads TGTGCCAGCAGCTCAACGACTGGAAACACCATATATTTT. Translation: CASSSTTGNTIYF.

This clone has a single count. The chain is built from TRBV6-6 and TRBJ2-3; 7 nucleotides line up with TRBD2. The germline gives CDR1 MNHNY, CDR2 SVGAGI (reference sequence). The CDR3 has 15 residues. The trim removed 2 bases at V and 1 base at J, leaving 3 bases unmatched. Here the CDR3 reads CASSYGLGGTDTQYF. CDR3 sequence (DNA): TGTGCCAGCAGTTACGGACTAGGCGGCACAGATACGCAGTATTTT.

CDR3 amino acids: CASSLAGTSGRGEQFF. The CDR3 DNA reads as TGTGCCAGCAGCTTAGCCGGGACTAGCGGGAGGGGAGAGCAGTTCTTC. V usage is TRBV7-2 and J usage is TRBJ2-1; 16 nucleotides match TRBD2. The CDR3 runs to 16 residues. The germline V gene has CDR1 SGHTA and CDR2 FQGNSA. J lost 10 bases, V lost 0 bases, and 3 bases had no gene match. Full variable domain (missing parts from reference TRBV7-2 and TRBJ2-1): GAGVSQSPSNKVTEKGKDVELRCDPISGHTALYWYRQSLGQGLEFLIYFQGNSAPDKSGLPSDRFSAERTGGSVSTLTIQRTQQEDSAVYLCASSLAGTSGRGEQFFGPGTRLTVL.

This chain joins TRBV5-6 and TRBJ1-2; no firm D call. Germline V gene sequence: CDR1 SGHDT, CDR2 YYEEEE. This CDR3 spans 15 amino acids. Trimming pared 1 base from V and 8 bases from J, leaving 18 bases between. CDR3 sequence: CASSLWAAPRGGYTF. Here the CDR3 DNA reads TGTGCCAGCAGCTTGTGGGCAGCACCTCGGGGAGGCTACACCTTC.

DNA of the CDR3: TGTGCCAGCAGTCCGGGACTAGCGATGACAGATACGCAGTATTTT. It yields the protein CASSPGLAMTDTQYF. The genes are TRBV6-5 and TRBJ2-3; 10 bases are shared with TRBD2. V lost 5 bases to trimming and J lost 3 bases; unmatched junction nucleotides: 5. The CDR3 contains 15 residues. The germline gives CDR1 MNHEY, CDR2 SVGAGI.

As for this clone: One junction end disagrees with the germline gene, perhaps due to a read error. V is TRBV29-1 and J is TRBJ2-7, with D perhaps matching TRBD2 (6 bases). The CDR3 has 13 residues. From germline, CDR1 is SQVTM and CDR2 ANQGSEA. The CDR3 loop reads CSAESSERYEQYF. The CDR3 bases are TGCAGCGCTGAATCTAGCGAACGCTACGAGCAGTACTTC.

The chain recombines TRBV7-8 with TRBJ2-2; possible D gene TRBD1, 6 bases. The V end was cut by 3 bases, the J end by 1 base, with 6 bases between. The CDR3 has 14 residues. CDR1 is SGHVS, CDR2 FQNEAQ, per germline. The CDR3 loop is CASSLTGNTGELFF. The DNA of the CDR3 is TGTGCCAGCAGCTTGACAGGGAACACCGGGGAGCTGTTTTTT.

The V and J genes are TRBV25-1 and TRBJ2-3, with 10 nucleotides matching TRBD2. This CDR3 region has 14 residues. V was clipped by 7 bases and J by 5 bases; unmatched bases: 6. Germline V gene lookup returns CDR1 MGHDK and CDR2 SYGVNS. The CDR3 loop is CASIPAGGQDTQYF. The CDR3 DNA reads TGTGCCAGCATTCCAGCGGGGGGGCAAGATACGCAGTATTTT.

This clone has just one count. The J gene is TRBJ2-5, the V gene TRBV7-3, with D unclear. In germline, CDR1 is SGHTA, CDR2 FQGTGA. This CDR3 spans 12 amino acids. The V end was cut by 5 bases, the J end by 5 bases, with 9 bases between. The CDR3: CASSAPGETQYF. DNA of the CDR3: TGTGCCAGCAGCGCCCCCGGGGAGACCCAGTACTTC.

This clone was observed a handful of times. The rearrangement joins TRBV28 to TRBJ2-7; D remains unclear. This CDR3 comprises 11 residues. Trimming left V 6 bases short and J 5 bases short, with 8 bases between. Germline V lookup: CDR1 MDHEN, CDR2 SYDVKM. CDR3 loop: CASRAPNEQYF. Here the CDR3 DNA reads TGTGCCAGCAGGGCCCCGAACGAGCAGTACTTC. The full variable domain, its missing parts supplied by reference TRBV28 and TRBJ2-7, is DVKVTQSSRYLVKRTGEKVFLECVQDMDHENMFWYRQDPGLGLRLIYFSYDVKMKEKGDIPEGYSVSREKKERFSLILESASTNQTSMYLCASRAPNEQYFGPGTRLTVT.

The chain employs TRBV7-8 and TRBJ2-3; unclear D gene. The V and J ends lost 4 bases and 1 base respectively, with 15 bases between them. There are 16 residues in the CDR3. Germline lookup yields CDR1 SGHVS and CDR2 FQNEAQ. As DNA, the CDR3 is TGTGCCAGCAGCTCCAGGACCGGGTGGGGCACAGATACGCAGTATTTT. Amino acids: CASSSRTGWGTDTQYF.

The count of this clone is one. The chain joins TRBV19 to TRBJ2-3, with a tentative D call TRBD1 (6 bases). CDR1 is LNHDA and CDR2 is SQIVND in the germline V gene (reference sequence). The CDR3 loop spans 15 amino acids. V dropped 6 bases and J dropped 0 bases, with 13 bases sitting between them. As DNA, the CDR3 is TGTGCCAGTAGATTCGGGACACTAAGCACAGATACGCAGTATTTT. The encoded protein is CASRFGTLSTDTQYF.

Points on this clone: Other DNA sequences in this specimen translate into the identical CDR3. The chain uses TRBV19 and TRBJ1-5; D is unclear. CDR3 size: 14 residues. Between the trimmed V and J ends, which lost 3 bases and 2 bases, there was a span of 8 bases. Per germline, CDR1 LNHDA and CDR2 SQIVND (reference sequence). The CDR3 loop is CASSMSGGNQPQHF. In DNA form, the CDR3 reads TGTGCCAGTAGTATGTCGGGTGGCAATCAGCCCCAGCATTTT.

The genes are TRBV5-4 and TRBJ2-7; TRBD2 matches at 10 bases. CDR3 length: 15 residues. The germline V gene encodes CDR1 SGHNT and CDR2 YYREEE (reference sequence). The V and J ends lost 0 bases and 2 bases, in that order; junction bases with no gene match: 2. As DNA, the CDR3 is TGTGCCAGCAGCTTGGGGACTAGCGGACCCTACGAGCAGTACTTC. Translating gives CASSLGTSGPYEQYF. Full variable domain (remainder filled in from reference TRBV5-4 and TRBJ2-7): ETGVTQSPTHLIKTRGQQVTLRCSSQSGHNTVSWYQQALGQGPQFIFQYYREEENGRGNFPPRFSGLQFPNYSSELNVNALELDDSALYLCASSLGTSGPYEQYFGPGTRLTVT.

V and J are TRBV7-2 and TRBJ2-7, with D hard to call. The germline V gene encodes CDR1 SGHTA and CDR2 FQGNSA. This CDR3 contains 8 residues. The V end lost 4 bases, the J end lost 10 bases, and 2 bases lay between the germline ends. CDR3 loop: CASSSQYF. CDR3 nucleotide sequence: TGTGCCAGCAGCTCTCAGTACTTC.

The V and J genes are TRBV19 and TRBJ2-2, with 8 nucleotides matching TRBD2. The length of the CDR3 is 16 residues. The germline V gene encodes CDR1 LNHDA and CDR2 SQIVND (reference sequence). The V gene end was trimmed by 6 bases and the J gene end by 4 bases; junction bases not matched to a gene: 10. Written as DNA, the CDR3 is TGTGCCAGTAGCCCCCGGGGCCTAGCGGGCACCGGGGAGCTGTTTTTT. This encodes CASSPRGLAGTGELFF.

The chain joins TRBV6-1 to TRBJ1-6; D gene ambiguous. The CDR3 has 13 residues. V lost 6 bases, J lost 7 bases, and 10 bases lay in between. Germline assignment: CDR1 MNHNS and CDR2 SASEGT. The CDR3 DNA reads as TGTGCCAGCAGCCTAGAAGGGAATTCACCCCTCCACTTT. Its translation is CASSLEGNSPLHF.

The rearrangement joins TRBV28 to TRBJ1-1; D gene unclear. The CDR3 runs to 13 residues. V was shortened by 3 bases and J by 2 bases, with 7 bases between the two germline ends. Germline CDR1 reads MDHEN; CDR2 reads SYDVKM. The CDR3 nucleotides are TGTGCCAGCAGTTTTGCGGGCAACACTGAAGCTTTCTTT. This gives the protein CASSFAGNTEAFF.

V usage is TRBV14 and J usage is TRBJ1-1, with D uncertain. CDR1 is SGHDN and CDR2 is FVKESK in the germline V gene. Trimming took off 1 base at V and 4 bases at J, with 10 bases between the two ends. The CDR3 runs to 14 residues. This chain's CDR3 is CASSQVMRGTEAFF. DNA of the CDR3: TGTGCCAGCAGCCAAGTCATGCGTGGCACTGAAGCTTTCTTT.